Following are 31 T cell receptor beta chains from one sample sequenced in a study of CD8 T cells in Susac syndrome. Random hexamers were used to reverse transcribe roughly 0.5 to 1 ug of RNA. One entry per CDR3 protein results from TCRdb running MiXCR on the immunoSEQ multiplex PCR reads. The repertoire holds around 170,000 distinct CDR3 sequences, with under 95% as singletons. The source material was CD4+ T cells from PBMCs. Receptors were obtained from a human donor with Susac syndrome.

The chain recombines TRBV24-1 with TRBJ2-1, with D perhaps being TRBD1 or TRBD2 (6 bases each). V lost 4 bases to trimming and J lost 13 bases, with 16 bases between them. The CDR3 has 13 amino acids. CDR1 and CDR2 from the germline V gene are KGHDR and SFDVKD. CDR3 in amino acids: CATSEPEGGEQFF. The CDR3, as DNA: TGTGCCACCAGTGAACCGGAGGGGGGAGAACAGTTCTTC.

V usage is TRBV29-1 and J usage is TRBJ1-6, with D perhaps TRBD1 (6 bases). V lost 4 bases and J lost 4, with 8 bases in between. This CDR3 region has 13 residues. Germline-derived CDR1 and CDR2 are SQVTM and ANQGSEA. The CDR3 region is CSVATGYNSPLHF. CDR3 in DNA: TGCAGCGTTGCAACAGGGTATAATTCACCCCTCCACTTT. Using reference TRBV29-1 and TRBJ1-6 for the parts outside the CDR3, the full variable domain is SAVISQKPSRDICQRGTSLTIQCQVDSQVTMMFWYRQQPGQSLTLIATANQGSEATYESGFVIDKFPISRPNLTFSTLTVSNMSPEDSSIYLCSVATGYNSPLHFGNGTRLTVT.

This rearrangement joins TRBV30 to TRBJ1-1; a possible D gene is TRBD1 (5 bases). Per germline, CDR1 GTSNPN and CDR2 SVGIG (reference sequence). This CDR3 has 13 residues. The ends were cut back, 1 base at V and 2 bases at J, with 8 bases in the middle. The CDR3 coding sequence is TGTGCCTGGAGTGGACAGATAAACACTGAAGCTTTCTTT. Encoded protein: CAWSGQINTEAFF.

This clonotype was seen just once. CDR3 protein: CASSPLSTGTEAFF. CDR3 DNA sequence: TGTGCCAGCAGCCCACTTAGTACGGGGACTGAAGCTTTCTTT. The rearrangement joins TRBV11-2 to TRBJ1-1, with D unclear. V dropped 5 bases and J dropped 5 bases, with 15 bases sitting between them. This CDR3 comprises 14 residues. Per germline, CDR1 SGHAT and CDR2 FQNNGV.

J is TRBJ2-5 and V is TRBV5-1, with D uncertain. Trimming removed 4 bases at V and 3 bases at J, with 19 bases between. The CDR3 is 16 residues long. In germline, CDR1 is SGHRS, CDR2 YFSETQ. The CDR3 loop is CASSLQDGILKETQYF. For the CDR3, the DNA is TGCGCCAGCAGCCTCCAAGACGGAATCCTCAAAGAGACCCAGTACTTC.

The chain has TRBV20-1 and TRBJ1-6, with unresolved D. This CDR3 spans 15 amino acids. V lost 2 bases, J lost 7 bases, and 15 bases lay in between. From germline, CDR1 is DFQATT and CDR2 SNEGSKA (reference sequence). The CDR3 sequence is CSARLRGSRNSPLHF. The DNA of the CDR3 is TGCAGTGCTAGACTCCGCGGAAGCCGGAATTCACCCCTCCACTTT.

The rearrangement uses TRBV4-3 and TRBJ2-7; 10 bases agree with TRBD1. V lost 1 base, J lost 7 bases, and 4 bases stayed unmatched. The CDR3 sequence is 14 residues long. Germline assignment: CDR1 LGHNA and CDR2 YSLEER. CDR3 region: CASSQGQGAWEQYF. The CDR3 nucleotides are TGCGCCAGCAGCCAAGGACAGGGGGCCTGGGAGCAGTACTTC.

The chain links TRBV5-4 to TRBJ1-5, with D tentatively TRBD1 (6 bases). Germline assignment: CDR1 SGHNT and CDR2 YYREEE (reference sequence). CDR3 size: 15 residues. Trimming took 3 bases from V and 2 from J, leaving 12 bases between them. CDR3 loop: CASSSDRGGNQPQHF. The CDR3 DNA reads as TGTGCCAGCAGCTCGGACAGAGGTGGCAATCAGCCCCAGCATTTT.

The chain combines TRBV30 with TRBJ1-5, with D unclear. Between the trimmed V and J ends, which lost 2 bases and 2 bases, there was a span of 16 bases. Germline lookup yields CDR1 GTSNPN and CDR2 SVGIG (reference sequence). The CDR3 spans 16 residues. Written as DNA, the CDR3 is TGTGCCTGGAGTCCGGGTTGGAGAAGGGGCAATCAGCCCCAGCATTTT. Translation: CAWSPGWRRGNQPQHF. The variable domain in full, with the rest retrieved from reference TRBV30 and TRBJ1-5, is SQTIHQWPATLVQPVGSPLSLECTVEGTSNPNLYWYRQAAGRGLQLLFYSVGIGQISSEVPQNLSASRPQDRQFILSSKKLLLSDSGFYLCAWSPGWRRGNQPQHFGDGTRLSIL.

V and J are TRBV14 and TRBJ1-5; a weak D match, TRBD1 (5 bases). Trimming shortened V by 4 bases and J by 2 bases, and 12 bases separated the two germline ends. CDR3 length equals 15 residues. Germline lookup yields CDR1 SGHDN and CDR2 FVKESK. The CDR3 here is CASSPSGLGNQPQHF. The CDR3 DNA follows: TGTGCCAGCAGCCCCTCGGGGCTTGGCAATCAGCCCCAGCATTTT.

The CDR3 coding sequence is TGCGCCAGCAGCCAGCGGATAGCGGGGGCAGTGGATACGCAGTATTTT. Its protein is CASSQRIAGAVDTQYF. The rearrangement joins TRBV4-3 to TRBJ2-3; 9 bases are shared with TRBD2. The CDR3 is made up of 16 amino acids. CDR1 and CDR2 from the germline V gene are LGHNA and YSLEER. Trimming at V came to 3 bases and at J to 6 bases, leaving 10 bases not matched to a gene.

This chain uses TRBV5-6 with TRBJ1-6; 7 nucleotides line up with TRBD1. With 5 bases clipped from V and 0 bases from J, the junction kept 2 bases outside the gene matches. This CDR3 spans 15 amino acids. The germline CDR1 and CDR2 sequences are SGHDT and YYEEEE. The CDR3 protein is CASRRDSSYNSPLHF. CDR3 DNA: TGTGCCAGCAGGAGGGACAGCTCCTATAATTCACCCCTCCACTTT.

The rearrangement links TRBV30 to TRBJ1-6, with 7 bases fitting TRBD1. Germline lookup yields CDR1 GTSNPN and CDR2 SVGIG (reference sequence). Unmatched junction bases numbered 14, after V lost 5 bases and J lost 7 bases. The CDR3 consists of 16 residues. The CDR3 nucleotides read TGTGCCTGGCAACTCCCCGTGGCAGGGGGGAATTCACCCCTCCACTTT. Its protein is CAWQLPVAGGNSPLHF.

This clonotype was detected once. In nucleotides, the CDR3 is TGTGCCAGCAGTCCGACAGCGAACACTGAAGCTTTCTTT. This sequence encodes CASSPTANTEAFF. The V call is TRBV12-3 or TRBV12-4, the J call TRBJ1-1; D is perhaps TRBD1 (5 bases). V was cut by 5 bases and J by 1 base, with 8 bases left in between. There are 13 residues in the CDR3.

This clonotype was picked up one time. The chain combines TRBV3-1 with TRBJ1-4, with 7 bases matching TRBD1. This CDR3 spans 14 amino acids. Germline V CDR1 and CDR2: LGHDT, YNNKEL (reference sequence). Trimming took 5 bases from V and 8 from J; bases not matched to a gene: 8. CDR3 coding DNA: TGTGCCAGCAGCTTCGGCCAGGGACAGGAAAAACTGTTTTTT. This sequence encodes CASSFGQGQEKLFF.

This clonotype has a single count. The chain employs TRBV19 and TRBJ2-7, with 10 bases that match TRBD1. V lost 4 bases, J lost 4 bases, and 10 bases stayed unmatched. In germline, CDR1 is LNHDA, CDR2 SQIVND (reference sequence). The CDR3 is made up of 16 amino acids. The CDR3 loop reads CASSRRRQGAQYEQYF. CDR3 nucleotide sequence: TGTGCCAGTAGTAGAAGAAGACAGGGGGCTCAATACGAGCAGTACTTC.

The V call is TRBV3-1, the J call TRBJ1-6; possibly TRBD1 for D (6 bases). From germline, CDR1 is LGHDT and CDR2 YNNKEL (reference sequence). Trimming took off 7 bases at V and 1 base at J, with 11 bases between the two ends. This CDR3 is 15 amino acids long. The CDR3 nucleotides read TGTGCCAGCACCCCCACAGGGTCCTATAATTCACCCCTCCACTTT. Amino acid sequence: CASTPTGSYNSPLHF. The full variable domain, completed using reference TRBV3-1 and TRBJ1-6, is DTAVSQTPKYLVTQMGNDKSIKCEQNLGHDTMYWYKQDSKKFLKIMFSYNNKELIINETVPNRFSPKSPDKAHLNLHINSLELGDSAVYFCASTPTGSYNSPLHFGNGTRLTVT.

J is TRBJ2-3 and V is TRBV20-1; 8 bases fit TRBD1. The CDR3 is 14 residues long. Germline assignment: CDR1 DFQATT and CDR2 SNEGSKA (reference sequence). V lost 3 bases, J lost 3 bases, and 5 bases stayed unmatched. CDR3 coding DNA: TGCAGTGCTAGTGGGGGACAGGTAACAGATACGCAGTATTTT. This encodes CSASGGQVTDTQYF.

The chain has TRBV6-2 or TRBV6-3 and TRBJ1-5; D gene uncertain. CDR3 length equals 14 residues. Per the germline V gene, CDR1 is MNHEY and CDR2 is SVGEGT. Trimming left V 5 bases short and J 9 bases short, with 17 bases between. Here the CDR3 reads CASSTPRDLVPQHF. The CDR3 DNA follows: TGTGCCAGCAGTACGCCCCGGGATCTGGTGCCCCAGCATTTT.

This clonotype was found once. The chain is built from TRBV29-1 and TRBJ1-1; 8 positions match TRBD1. V trimming: 4 bases; J trimming: 5 bases; junction bases outside the gene matches: 6. Per germline, CDR1 SQVTM and CDR2 ANQGSEA. CDR3 size: 13 residues. The CDR3 reads CSVATNRGTEAFF. CDR3 coding DNA: TGCAGCGTTGCGACTAACAGGGGGACTGAAGCTTTCTTT.

This clonotype showed up just once. CDR3 residues: CSAREVASNTIYF. The DNA of the CDR3 is TGCAGTGCTAGAGAAGTGGCGTCGAACACCATATATTTT. The chain carries TRBV20-1 and TRBJ1-3; no clear D. The germline V and J ends were trimmed by 0 bases and 7 bases, with 10 bases remaining between them. CDR1 DFQATT and CDR2 SNEGSKA come from the germline V gene (reference sequence). The CDR3 has 13 amino acids.

The chain uses TRBV29-1 and TRBJ1-2; 8 bases fit TRBD1. CDR3 length equals 12 residues. Looked up from germline, CDR1 is SQVTM and CDR2 is ANQGSEA. The V segment lost 7 bases and the J segment 2 bases; nucleotides outside the gene matches: 3. CDR3 DNA: TGCAGCGCGGACAGGGCCAACTATGGCTACACCTTC. This translates into CSADRANYGYTF.

The chain combines TRBV14 with TRBJ1-2; TRBD1 matches 8 bases. This CDR3 has 14 amino acids. Looked up from germline, CDR1 is SGHDN and CDR2 is FVKESK. V dropped 4 bases and J dropped 4; count of bases not matched to a gene: 5. The CDR3, as DNA: TGTGCCAGCAGCCCGGGACAGGACCTCTATGGCTACACCTTC. It is translated as CASSPGQDLYGYTF.

This sequence joins TRBV24-1 and TRBJ2-1; D unclear. V gave up 5 bases and J gave up 7 bases, with 8 bases separating them. In germline, CDR1 is KGHDR, CDR2 SFDVKD. The CDR3 totals 12 residues. The CDR3: CATSGQSNEQFF. In DNA, the CDR3 is TGTGCCACCAGTGGGCAGAGTAATGAGCAGTTCTTC.

The chain links TRBV27 to TRBJ2-5; 7 bases line up with TRBD1. V lost 4 bases, J lost 7 bases, and 12 bases stayed unmatched. Germline V gives CDR1 MNHEY, CDR2 SMNVEV (reference sequence). This CDR3 region has 15 residues. The CDR3 coding sequence is TGTGCCAGCAGTTCCCGACAGGGCTTCCCGAGGACCCAGTACTTC. It codes for CASSSRQGFPRTQYF.

The rearrangement joins TRBV29-1 to TRBJ1-5, with a tentative D call TRBD1 (5 bases). Germline V gene data show CDR1 as SQVTM and CDR2 as ANQGSEA. V lost 4 bases, J lost 2 bases, and 9 bases lay in between. The length of the CDR3 is 13 residues. CDR3 region: CSVAQGGNQPQHF. The DNA of the CDR3 is TGCAGCGTTGCTCAGGGAGGCAATCAGCCCCAGCATTTT. Drawing the rest from reference TRBV29-1 and TRBJ1-5, the complete variable domain is SAVISQKPSRDICQRGTSLTIQCQVDSQVTMMFWYRQQPGQSLTLIATANQGSEATYESGFVIDKFPISRPNLTFSTLTVSNMSPEDSSIYLCSVAQGGNQPQHFGDGTRLSIL.

The chain uses TRBV24-1 and TRBJ2-2; 8 bases map to TRBD1. The ends lost 6 bases at V and 7 bases at J; junction bases unmatched: 15. The CDR3 is made up of 17 amino acids. CDR1 KGHDR and CDR2 SFDVKD come from the germline V gene. CDR3 coding DNA: TGTGCCACCAGTTCATCTAGTGGGCAGGGGGCGAGCGGGGAGCTGTTTTTT. Its protein is CATSSSSGQGASGELFF.

The J gene is TRBJ1-1, the V gene TRBV20-1; 11 bases match TRBD1. Germline-derived CDR1 and CDR2 are DFQATT and SNEGSKA (reference sequence). This CDR3 has 16 amino acids. Trimming at V came to 1 base and at J to 5 bases, leaving 9 bases not matched to a gene. The CDR3 spells CSARGARDRGFTEAFF. CDR3 in DNA: TGCAGTGCTAGAGGGGCCCGGGACAGGGGGTTTACTGAAGCTTTCTTT.

This clonotype was recorded a few times. The chain has TRBV29-1 and TRBJ2-3; tentatively, D is TRBD1 or TRBD2 (5 bases each). The germline V gene encodes CDR1 SQVTM and CDR2 ANQGSEA. With 4 bases removed from V and 1 base from J, the gap between germline ends came to 18 bases. This CDR3 has 16 residues. The CDR3: CSVADRTRGGTDTQYF. CDR3 nucleotides: TGCAGCGTTGCTGACCGGACAAGGGGAGGCACAGATACGCAGTATTTT.

This CDR3 reads CSATDRAGNQPQHF. The CDR3, as DNA: TGCAGTGCCACGGACAGGGCAGGCAATCAGCCCCAGCATTTT. The J gene is TRBJ1-5, the V gene TRBV20-1; 8 bases line up with TRBD1. This CDR3 spans 14 amino acids. With 6 bases clipped from V and 2 bases from J, the junction kept 6 bases outside the gene matches. Germline-derived CDR1 and CDR2 are DFQATT and SNEGSKA (reference sequence).

V usage is TRBV20-1 and J usage is TRBJ2-7; D unclear. The CDR3 has 12 residues. Germline V gene data show CDR1 as DFQATT and CDR2 as SNEGSKA (reference sequence). V lost 6 bases and J lost 2, with 11 bases in between. The CDR3 bases are TGCAGTGCAGCCCCTGACACCTACGAGCAGTACTTC. Its protein is CSAAPDTYEQYF.